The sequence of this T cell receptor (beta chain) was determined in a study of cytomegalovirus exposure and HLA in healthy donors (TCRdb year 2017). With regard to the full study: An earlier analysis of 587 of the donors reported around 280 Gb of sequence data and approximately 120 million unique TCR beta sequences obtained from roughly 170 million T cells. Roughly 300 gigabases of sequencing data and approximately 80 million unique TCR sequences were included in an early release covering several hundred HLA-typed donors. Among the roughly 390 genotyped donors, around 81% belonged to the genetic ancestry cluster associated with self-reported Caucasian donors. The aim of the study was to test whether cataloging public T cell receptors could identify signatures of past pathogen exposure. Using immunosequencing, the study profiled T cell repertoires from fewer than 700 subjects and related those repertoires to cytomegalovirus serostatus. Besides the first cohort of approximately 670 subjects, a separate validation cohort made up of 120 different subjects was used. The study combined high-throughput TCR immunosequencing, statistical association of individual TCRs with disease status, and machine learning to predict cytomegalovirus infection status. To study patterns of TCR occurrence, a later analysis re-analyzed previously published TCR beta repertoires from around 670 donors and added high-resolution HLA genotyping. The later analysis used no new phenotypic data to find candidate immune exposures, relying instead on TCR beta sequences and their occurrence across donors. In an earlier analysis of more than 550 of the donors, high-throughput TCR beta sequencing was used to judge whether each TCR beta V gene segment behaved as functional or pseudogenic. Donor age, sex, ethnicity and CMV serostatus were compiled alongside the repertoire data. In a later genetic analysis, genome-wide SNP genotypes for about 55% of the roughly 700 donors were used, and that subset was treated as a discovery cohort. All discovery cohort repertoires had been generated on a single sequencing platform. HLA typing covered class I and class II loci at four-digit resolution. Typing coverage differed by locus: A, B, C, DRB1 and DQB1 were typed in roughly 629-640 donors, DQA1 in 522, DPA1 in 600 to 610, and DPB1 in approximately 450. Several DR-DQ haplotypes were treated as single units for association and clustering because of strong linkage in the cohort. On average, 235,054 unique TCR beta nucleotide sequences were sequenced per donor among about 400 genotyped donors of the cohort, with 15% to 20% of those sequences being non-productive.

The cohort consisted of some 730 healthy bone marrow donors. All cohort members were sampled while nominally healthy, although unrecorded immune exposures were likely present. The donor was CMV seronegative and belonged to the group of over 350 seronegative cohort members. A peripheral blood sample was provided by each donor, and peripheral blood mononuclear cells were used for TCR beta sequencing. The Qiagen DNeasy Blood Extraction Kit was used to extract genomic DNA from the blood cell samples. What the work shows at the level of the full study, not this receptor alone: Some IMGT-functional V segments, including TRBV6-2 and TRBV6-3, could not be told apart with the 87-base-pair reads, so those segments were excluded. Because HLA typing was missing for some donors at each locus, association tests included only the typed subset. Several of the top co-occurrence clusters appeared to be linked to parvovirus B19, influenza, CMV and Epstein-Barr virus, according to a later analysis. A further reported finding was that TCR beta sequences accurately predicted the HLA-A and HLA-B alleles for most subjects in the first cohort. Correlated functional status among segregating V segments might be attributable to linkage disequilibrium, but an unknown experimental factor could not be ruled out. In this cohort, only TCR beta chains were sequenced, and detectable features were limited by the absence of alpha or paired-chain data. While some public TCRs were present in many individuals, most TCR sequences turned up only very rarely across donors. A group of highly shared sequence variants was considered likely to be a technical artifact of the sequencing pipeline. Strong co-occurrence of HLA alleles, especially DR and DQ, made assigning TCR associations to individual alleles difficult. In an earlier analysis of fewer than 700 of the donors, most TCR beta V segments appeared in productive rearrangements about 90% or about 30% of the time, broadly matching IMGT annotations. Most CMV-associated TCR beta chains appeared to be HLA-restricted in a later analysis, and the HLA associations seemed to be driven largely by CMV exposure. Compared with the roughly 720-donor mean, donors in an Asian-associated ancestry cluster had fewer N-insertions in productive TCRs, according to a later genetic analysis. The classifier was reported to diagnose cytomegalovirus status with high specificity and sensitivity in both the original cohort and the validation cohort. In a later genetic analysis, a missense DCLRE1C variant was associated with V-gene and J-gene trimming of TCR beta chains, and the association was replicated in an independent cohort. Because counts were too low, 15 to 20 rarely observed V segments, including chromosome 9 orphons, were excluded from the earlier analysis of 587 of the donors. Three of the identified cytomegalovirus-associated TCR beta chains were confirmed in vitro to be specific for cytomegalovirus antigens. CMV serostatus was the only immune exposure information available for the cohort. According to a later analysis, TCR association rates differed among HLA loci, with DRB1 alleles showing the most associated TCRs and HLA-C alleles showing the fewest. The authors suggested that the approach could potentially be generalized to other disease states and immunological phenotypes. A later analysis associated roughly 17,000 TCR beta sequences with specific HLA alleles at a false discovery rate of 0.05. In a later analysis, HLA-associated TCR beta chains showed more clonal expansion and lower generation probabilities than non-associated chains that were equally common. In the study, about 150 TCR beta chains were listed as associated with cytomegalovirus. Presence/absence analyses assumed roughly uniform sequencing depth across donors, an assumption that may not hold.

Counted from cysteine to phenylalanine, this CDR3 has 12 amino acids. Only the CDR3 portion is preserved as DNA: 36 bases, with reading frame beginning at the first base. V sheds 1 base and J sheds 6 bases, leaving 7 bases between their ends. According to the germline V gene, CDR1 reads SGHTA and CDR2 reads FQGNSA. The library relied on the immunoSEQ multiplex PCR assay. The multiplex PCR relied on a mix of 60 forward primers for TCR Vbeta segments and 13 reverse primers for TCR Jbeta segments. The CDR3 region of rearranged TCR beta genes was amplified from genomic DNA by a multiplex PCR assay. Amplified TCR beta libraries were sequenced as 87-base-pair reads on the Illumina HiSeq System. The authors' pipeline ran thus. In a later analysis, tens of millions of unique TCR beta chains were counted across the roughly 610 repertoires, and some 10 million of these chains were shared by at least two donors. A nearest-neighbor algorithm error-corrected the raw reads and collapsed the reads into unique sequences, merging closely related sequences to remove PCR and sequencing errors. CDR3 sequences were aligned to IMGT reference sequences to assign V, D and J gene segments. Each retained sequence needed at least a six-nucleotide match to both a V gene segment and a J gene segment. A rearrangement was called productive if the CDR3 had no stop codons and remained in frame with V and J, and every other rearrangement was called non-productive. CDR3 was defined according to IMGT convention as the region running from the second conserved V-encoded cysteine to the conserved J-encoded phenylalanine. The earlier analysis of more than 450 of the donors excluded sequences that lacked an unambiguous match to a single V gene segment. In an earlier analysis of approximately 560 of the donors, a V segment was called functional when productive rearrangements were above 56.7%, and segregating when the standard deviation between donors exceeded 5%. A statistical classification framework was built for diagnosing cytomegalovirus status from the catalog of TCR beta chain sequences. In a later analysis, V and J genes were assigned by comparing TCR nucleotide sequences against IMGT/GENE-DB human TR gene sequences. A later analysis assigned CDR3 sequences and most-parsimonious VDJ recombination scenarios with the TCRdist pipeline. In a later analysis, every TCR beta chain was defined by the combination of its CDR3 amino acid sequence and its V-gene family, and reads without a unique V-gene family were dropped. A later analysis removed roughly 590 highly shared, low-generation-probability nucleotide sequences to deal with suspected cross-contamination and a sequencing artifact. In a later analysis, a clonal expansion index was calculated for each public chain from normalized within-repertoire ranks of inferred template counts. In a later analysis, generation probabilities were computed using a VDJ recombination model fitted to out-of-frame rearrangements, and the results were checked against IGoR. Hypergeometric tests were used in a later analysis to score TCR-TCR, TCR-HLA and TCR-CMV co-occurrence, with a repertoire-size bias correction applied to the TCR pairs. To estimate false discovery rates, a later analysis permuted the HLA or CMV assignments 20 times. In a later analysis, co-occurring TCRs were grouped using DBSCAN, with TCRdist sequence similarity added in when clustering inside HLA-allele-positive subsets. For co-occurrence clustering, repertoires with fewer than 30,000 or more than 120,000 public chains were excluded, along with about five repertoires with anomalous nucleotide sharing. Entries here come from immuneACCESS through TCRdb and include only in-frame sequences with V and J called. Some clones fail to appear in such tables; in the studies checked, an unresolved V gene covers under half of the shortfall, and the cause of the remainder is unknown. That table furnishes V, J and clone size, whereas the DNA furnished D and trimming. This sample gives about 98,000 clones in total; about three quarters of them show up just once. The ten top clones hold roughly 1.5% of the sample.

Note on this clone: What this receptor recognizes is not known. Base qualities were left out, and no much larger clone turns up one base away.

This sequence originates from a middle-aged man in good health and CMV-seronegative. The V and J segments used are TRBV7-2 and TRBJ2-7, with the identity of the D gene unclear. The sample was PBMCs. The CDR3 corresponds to CASSLGSFEQYF. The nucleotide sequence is TGTGCCAGCAGCTTAGGTAGTTTCGAGCAGTACTTC. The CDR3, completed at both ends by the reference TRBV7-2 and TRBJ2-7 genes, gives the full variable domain GAGVSQSPSNKVTEKGKDVELRCDPISGHTALYWYRQSLGQGLEFLIYFQGNSAPDKSGLPSDRFSAERTGGSVSTLTIQRTQQEDSAVYLCASSLGSFEQYFGPGTRLTVT.